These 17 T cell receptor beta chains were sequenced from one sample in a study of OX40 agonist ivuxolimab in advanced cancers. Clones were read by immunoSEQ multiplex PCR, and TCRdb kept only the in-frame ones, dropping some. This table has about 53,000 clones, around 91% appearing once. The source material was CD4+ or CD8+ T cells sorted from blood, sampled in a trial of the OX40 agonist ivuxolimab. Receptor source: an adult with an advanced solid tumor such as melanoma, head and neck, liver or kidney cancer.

Here the CDR3 DNA reads TGTGCCAGCTGTCAGGGGGCCCTCAATCAGCCCCAGCATTTT. Protein sequence: CASCQGALNQPQHF. This chain uses TRBV6-6 with TRBJ1-5, with TRBD1 identical over 8 bases. The CDR3 totals 14 residues. Germline CDR1 MNHNY, CDR2 SVGAGI (reference sequence). Unmatched junction bases numbered 6, after V lost 8 bases and J lost 3 bases.

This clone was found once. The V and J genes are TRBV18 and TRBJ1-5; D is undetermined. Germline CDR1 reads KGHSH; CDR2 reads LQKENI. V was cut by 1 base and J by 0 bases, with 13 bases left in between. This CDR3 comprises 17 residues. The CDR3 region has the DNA TGTGCCAGCTCACCACAGATGTTAGACTATAGCAATCAGCCCCAGCATTTT. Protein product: CASSPQMLDYSNQPQHF. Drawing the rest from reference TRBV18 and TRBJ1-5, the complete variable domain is NAGVMQNPRHLVRRRGQEARLRCSPMKGHSHVYWYRQLPEEGLKFMVYLQKENIIDESGMPKERFSAEFPKEGPSILRIQQVVRGDSAAYFCASSPQMLDYSNQPQHFGDGTRLSIL.

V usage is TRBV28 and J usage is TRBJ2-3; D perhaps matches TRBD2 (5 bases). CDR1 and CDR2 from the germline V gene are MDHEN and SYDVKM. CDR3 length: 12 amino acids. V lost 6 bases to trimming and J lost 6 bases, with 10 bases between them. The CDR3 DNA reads TGTGCCAGCAGCCAACTAGGGGATACGCAGTATTTT. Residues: CASSQLGDTQYF.

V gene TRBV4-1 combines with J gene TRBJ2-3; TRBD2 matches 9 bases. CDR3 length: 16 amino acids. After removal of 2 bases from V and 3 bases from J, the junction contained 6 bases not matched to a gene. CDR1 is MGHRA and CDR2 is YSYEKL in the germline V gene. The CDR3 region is CASSQSRLADTDTQYF. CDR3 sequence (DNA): TGCGCCAGCAGCCAATCGAGACTAGCGGATACAGATACGCAGTATTTT.

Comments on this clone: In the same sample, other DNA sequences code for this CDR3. CDR3 residues: CASSPGQEFTEAFF. The CDR3 nucleotides are TGTGCCAGCTCACCGGGACAGGAATTTACTGAAGCTTTCTTT. This rearrangement joins TRBV18 to TRBJ1-1; 8 nucleotides line up with TRBD1. V gave up 3 bases and J gave up 5 bases; unmatched junction bases: 5. CDR1 KGHSH and CDR2 LQKENI come from the germline V gene. There are 14 residues in the CDR3.

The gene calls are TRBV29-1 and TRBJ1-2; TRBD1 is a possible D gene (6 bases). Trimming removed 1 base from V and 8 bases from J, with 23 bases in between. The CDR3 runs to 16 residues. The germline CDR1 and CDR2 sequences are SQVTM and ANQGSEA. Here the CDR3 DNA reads TGCAGCGTTGAAGCGGCAGGGGTTAGGCTGCAGCGGGGCTACACCTTC. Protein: CSVEAAGVRLQRGYTF.

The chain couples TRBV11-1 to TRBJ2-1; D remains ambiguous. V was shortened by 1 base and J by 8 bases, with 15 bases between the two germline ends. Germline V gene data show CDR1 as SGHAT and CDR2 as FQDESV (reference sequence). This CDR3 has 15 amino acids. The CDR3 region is CASSLVTSRTDEQFF. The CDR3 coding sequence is TGTGCCAGCAGCTTAGTAACCTCTCGTACCGATGAGCAGTTCTTC.

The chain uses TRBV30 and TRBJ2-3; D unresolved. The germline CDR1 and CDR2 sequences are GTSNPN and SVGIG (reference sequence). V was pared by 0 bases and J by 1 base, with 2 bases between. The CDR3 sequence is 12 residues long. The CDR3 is CAWSVGTDTQYF. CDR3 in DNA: TGTGCCTGGAGTGTCGGCACAGATACGCAGTATTTT.

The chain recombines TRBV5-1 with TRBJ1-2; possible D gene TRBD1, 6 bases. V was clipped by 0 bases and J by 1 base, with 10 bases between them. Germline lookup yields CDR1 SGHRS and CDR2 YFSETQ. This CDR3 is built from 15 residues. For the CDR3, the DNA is TGCGCCAGCAGCTTGGGGCAGGGGATTAACTATGGCTACACCTTC. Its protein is CASSLGQGINYGYTF.

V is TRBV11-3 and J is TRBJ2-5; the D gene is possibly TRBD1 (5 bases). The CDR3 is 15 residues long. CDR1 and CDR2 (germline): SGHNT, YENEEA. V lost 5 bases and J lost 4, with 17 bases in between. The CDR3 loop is CASSPGGRDGETQYF. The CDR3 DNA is TGTGCCAGCAGCCCAGGCGGCAGGGATGGAGAGACCCAGTACTTC.

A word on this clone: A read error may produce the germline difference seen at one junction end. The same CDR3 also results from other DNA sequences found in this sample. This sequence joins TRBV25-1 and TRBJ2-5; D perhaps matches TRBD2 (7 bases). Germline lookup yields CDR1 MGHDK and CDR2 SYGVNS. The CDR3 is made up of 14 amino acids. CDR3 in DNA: TGCGCCAGCAGTGAAGGGGGGGGCCTGGAGACCCAGTACTTC. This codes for CASSEGGGLETQYF. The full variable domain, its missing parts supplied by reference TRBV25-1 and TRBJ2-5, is EADIYQTPRYLVIGTGKKITLECSQTMGHDKMYWYQQDPGMELHLIHYSYGVNSTEKGDLSSESTVSRIRTEHFPLTLESARPSHTSQYLCASSEGGGLETQYFGPGTRLLVL.

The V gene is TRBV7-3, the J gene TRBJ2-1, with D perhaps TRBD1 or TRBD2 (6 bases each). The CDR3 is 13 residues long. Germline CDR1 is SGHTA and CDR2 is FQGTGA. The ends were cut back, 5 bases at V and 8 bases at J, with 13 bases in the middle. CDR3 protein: CASSHSGGHEQFF. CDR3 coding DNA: TGTGCCAGCAGCCATAGTGGGGGGCATGAGCAGTTCTTC.

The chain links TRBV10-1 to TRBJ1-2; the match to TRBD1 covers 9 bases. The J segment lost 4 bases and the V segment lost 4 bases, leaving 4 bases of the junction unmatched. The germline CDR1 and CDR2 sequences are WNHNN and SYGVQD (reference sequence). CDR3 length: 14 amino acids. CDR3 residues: CASSGTGDLYGYTF. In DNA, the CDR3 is TGCGCCAGCAGTGGGACAGGGGATCTCTATGGCTACACCTTC.

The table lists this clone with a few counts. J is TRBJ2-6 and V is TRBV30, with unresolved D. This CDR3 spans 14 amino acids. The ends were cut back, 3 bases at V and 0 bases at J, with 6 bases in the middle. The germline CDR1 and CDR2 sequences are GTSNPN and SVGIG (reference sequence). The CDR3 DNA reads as TGTGCCTGGAGGCCCCTCTCTGGGGCCAACGTCCTGACTTTC. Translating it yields CAWRPLSGANVLTF. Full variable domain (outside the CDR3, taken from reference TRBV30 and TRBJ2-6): SQTIHQWPATLVQPVGSPLSLECTVEGTSNPNLYWYRQAAGRGLQLLFYSVGIGQISSEVPQNLSASRPQDRQFILSSKKLLLSDSGFYLCAWRPLSGANVLTFGAGSRLTVL.

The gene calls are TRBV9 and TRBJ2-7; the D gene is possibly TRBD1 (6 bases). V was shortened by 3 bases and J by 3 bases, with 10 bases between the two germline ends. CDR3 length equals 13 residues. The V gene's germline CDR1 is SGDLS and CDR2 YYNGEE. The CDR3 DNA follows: TGTGCCAGCAGCGCGGGACACAGCTACGAGCAGTACTTC. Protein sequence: CASSAGHSYEQYF.

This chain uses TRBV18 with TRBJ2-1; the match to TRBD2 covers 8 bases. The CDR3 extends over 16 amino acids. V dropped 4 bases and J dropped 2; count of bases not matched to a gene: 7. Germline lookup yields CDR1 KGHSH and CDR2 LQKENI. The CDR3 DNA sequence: TGTGCCAGCTCACTTATCGGGAGGGATACCTACAATGAGCAGTTCTTC. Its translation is CASSLIGRDTYNEQFF.

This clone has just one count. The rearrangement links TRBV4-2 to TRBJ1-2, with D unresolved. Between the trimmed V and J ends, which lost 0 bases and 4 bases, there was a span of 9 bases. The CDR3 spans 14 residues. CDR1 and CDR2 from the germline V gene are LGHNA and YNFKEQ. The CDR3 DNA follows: TGTGCCAGCAGCCAAGATCGCGGCGGCTATGGCTACACCTTC. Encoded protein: CASSQDRGGYGYTF.